The rows below give T cell receptor beta chains drawn from one sample of a study of blood T cell repertoires in COVID-19. The repertoire was sequenced with immunoSEQ multiplex PCR; TCRdb's copy has only in-frame clones and lacks some. The repertoire has more than 350,000 clones, over 75% of them found once; the top ten carry over 0.95%. The sequenced material came from PBMCs or T cells enriched from blood (not recorded which). These receptors all stem from a man younger than 35 who had recovered from COVID-19. Both conserved end residues are part of each CDR3. D genes are given only for firm matches. Only part of the rows carry a size: once, few, many, or a class if the clone is expanded.

length: 16
D: TRBD1
V: TRBV5-4
size: once
J: TRBJ2-2
DNA: TGTGCCAGCAGCGCCACAGGGGGCGCTCGTCCCGGGGAGCTGTTTTTT
CDR3: CASSATGGARPGELFF

length: 12
D: NA
V: TRBV6-5
size: few
J: TRBJ1-2
DNA: TGTGCCAGCAGCGAGGGACTCTATGGCTACACCTTC
CDR3: CASSEGLYGYTF

length: 13
D: NA
V: TRBV12-3/TRBV12-4
size: NA
J: TRBJ1-1
DNA: TGTGCCAGCAGTTCCAGGGGGAACACTGAAGCTTTCTTT
CDR3: CASSSRGNTEAFF

length: 13
D: TRBD2
V: TRBV5-1
size: few
J: TRBJ2-3
DNA: TGCGCCAGCAGCGAGGGACTAGCGGATACGCAGTATTTT
CDR3: CASSEGLADTQYF

length: 16
D: TRBD2
V: TRBV9
size: NA
J: TRBJ2-1
DNA: TGTGCCAGCAGCGTGGAAGCGGGGGGGCCGGGCAATGAGCAGTTCTTC
CDR3: CASSVEAGGPGNEQFF

length: 15
D: TRBD1
V: TRBV7-3
size: NA
J: TRBJ2-7
DNA: TGTGCCAGCAGTGCCGCCGGGACAGGGGTGAGCGAGCAGTACTTC
CDR3: CASSAAGTGVSEQYF

length: 13
D: NA
V: TRBV12-3/TRBV12-4
size: NA
J: TRBJ1-4
DNA: TGTGCCAGCAGTTTAAGTCGGTGGGAAAAACTGTTTTTT
CDR3: CASSLSRWEKLFF

length: 16
D: NA
V: TRBV4-2
size: NA
J: TRBJ2-3
DNA: TGTGCCAGCAGCCAAGAGGCCTCCGCAAGCACAGATACGCAGTATTTT
CDR3: CASSQEASASTDTQYF

length: 14
D: NA
V: TRBV29-1
size: NA
J: TRBJ2-3
DNA: TGCAGCGTCGGAGGGAGTTCTAGCACAGATACGCAGTATTTT
CDR3: CSVGGSSSTDTQYF

length: 16
D: TRBD1
V: TRBV6-4
size: NA
J: TRBJ2-1
DNA: TGTGCCAGCAGTGCCGAGACAGGGCCCCCCTACAATGAGCAGTTCTTC
CDR3: CASSAETGPPYNEQFF

length: 16
D: NA
V: TRBV2
size: NA
J: TRBJ2-2
DNA: TGTGCCAGCAGTGAGGCTGGGCGGGCAGGCACCGGGGAGCTGTTTTTT
CDR3: CASSEAGRAGTGELFF

length: 16
D: TRBD2
V: TRBV4-1
size: NA
J: TRBJ2-5
DNA: TGCGCCAGCAGCCAAGATCGTCCGGGGGGAGGGGAGACCCAGTACTTC
CDR3: CASSQDRPGGGETQYF

length: 16
D: TRBD2
V: TRBV7-8
size: NA
J: TRBJ2-1
DNA: TGTGCCAGCGGCGGGAGACTAGCGGGGTTGTACAATGAGCAGTTCTTC
CDR3: CASGGRLAGLYNEQFF

length: 14
D: NA
V: TRBV27
size: NA
J: TRBJ1-4
DNA: TGTGCCAGCACCCAACGGGTACCCGGTGAAAAACTGTTTTTT
CDR3: CASTQRVPGEKLFF

length: 17
D: NA
V: TRBV4-1
size: NA
J: TRBJ2-5
DNA: TGCGCCAGCAGCCAGATAGGAGGCAGCCTGGGACAAGAGACCCAGTACTTC
CDR3: CASSQIGGSLGQETQYF

length: 14
D: TRBD1
V: TRBV28
size: NA
J: TRBJ2-7
DNA: TGTGCCAGCAGTTTGACAGGGGTTATGTACGAGCAGTACTTC
CDR3: CASSLTGVMYEQYF

length: 17
D: TRBD1
V: TRBV7-7
size: NA
J: TRBJ1-2
DNA: TGTGCCAGCAGCTTAGGCAGGGGGGCAAGAATATTGGATGGCTACACCTTC
CDR3: CASSLGRGARILDGYTF

length: 17
D: TRBD2
V: TRBV7-2
size: NA
J: TRBJ2-2
DNA: TGTGCCAGCAGCTTAGCGACGGGACTAGCGGGAGTAGGGGAGCTGTTTTTT
CDR3: CASSLATGLAGVGELFF

length: 16
D: NA
V: TRBV28
size: NA
J: TRBJ1-6
DNA: TGTGCCAGCAGTTTAATTGATCGGGGGGCAAGTTCACCCCTCCACTTT
CDR3: CASSLIDRGASSPLHF

length: 15
D: NA
V: TRBV28
size: NA
J: TRBJ1-1
DNA: TGTGCCAGCAGTTACGGGGGGAGCATAAGCACTGAAGCTTTCTTT
CDR3: CASSYGGSISTEAFF

length: 11
D: NA
V: TRBV28
size: once
J: TRBJ1-3
DNA: TGTGCCAGCAGTTTTCTAAACACCATATATTTT
CDR3: CASSFLNTIYF

length: 16
D: NA
V: TRBV19
size: NA
J: TRBJ2-2
DNA: TGTGCCAGTAGAGGAGGGACCGACTATAACACCGGGGAGCTGTTTTTT
CDR3: CASRGGTDYNTGELFF

length: 14
D: NA
V: TRBV12-5
size: NA
J: TRBJ1-1
DNA: TGTGCTAGTGGTTTGGGGCAGGGGCTCACTGAAGCTTTCTTT
CDR3: CASGLGQGLTEAFF

length: 15
D: NA
V: TRBV7-2
size: many
J: TRBJ2-3
DNA: TGTGCCAGCAGCTTTTCGGGGTTAGGCACAGATACGCAGTATTTT
CDR3: CASSFSGLGTDTQYF

length: 14
D: NA
V: TRBV2
size: NA
J: TRBJ1-1
DNA: TGTGCCAGCAGTGTGGGCAGGGGATGGACTGAAGCTTTCTTT
CDR3: CASSVGRGWTEAFF

length: 15
D: NA
V: TRBV5-4
size: NA
J: TRBJ1-1
DNA: TGTGCCAGCAGCGACTCCTACGGGACAAACACTGAAGCTTTCTTT
CDR3: CASSDSYGTNTEAFF

length: 16
D: TRBD1
V: TRBV6-4
size: NA
J: TRBJ2-1
DNA: TGTGCCAGCAGTTTGAACCGGGACAGGAACTACAATGAGCAGTTCTTC
CDR3: CASSLNRDRNYNEQFF

length: 15
D: NA
V: TRBV25-1
size: NA
J: TRBJ1-2
DNA: TGTGCCAGCACCTTACAACAGGGTTTTCGCTATGGCTACACCTTC
CDR3: CASTLQQGFRYGYTF

length: 13
D: TRBD2
V: TRBV29-1
size: NA
J: TRBJ2-7
DNA: TGCAGCGTGAGGACTAGCGGATCCTACGAGCAGTACTTC
CDR3: CSVRTSGSYEQYF

length: 16
D: TRBD2
V: TRBV3-1/TRBV3-2
size: NA
J: TRBJ2-7
DNA: TGTGCCAGCAGCCAAGATCCAGGGCTAGCGGGTTACGAGCAGTACTTC
CDR3: CASSQDPGLAGYEQYF

length: 16
D: NA
V: TRBV10-3
size: NA
J: TRBJ1-5
DNA: TGTGCCATCAGTGAGTCTTCAGGGGCGAACGGTCAGCCCCAGCATTTT
CDR3: CAISESSGANGQPQHF

length: 14
D: NA
V: TRBV9
size: NA
J: TRBJ2-3
DNA: TGTGCCAGCAGCGTAGTAGCAGTTCGAGATACGCAGTATTTT
CDR3: CASSVVAVRDTQYF

length: 17
D: NA
V: TRBV23-1
size: NA
J: TRBJ1-5
DNA: TGCGCCAGCAGTCAATCGAGGCAGCCGCGGGGCAATCAGCCCCAGCATTTT
CDR3: CASSQSRQPRGNQPQHF

length: 11
D: NA
V: TRBV5-5
size: NA
J: TRBJ2-7
DNA: TGTGCCAGCAGCTTGGGGGCCGAGCAGTACTTC
CDR3: CASSLGAEQYF

length: 14
D: NA
V: TRBV18
size: NA
J: TRBJ1-2
DNA: TGTGCCAGCTCACCCAAGACAGGCCCATATGGCTACACCTTC
CDR3: CASSPKTGPYGYTF

length: 14
D: TRBD1
V: TRBV19
size: NA
J: TRBJ1-2
DNA: TGTGCCAGTAGTACGGACAGGGTTCACTATGGCTACACCTTC
CDR3: CASSTDRVHYGYTF

length: 16
D: TRBD2
V: TRBV5-6
size: NA
J: TRBJ2-7
DNA: TGTGCCAGCAGCTGGACCTCCGGGACTAGCGCCTACGAGCAGTACTTC
CDR3: CASSWTSGTSAYEQYF

length: 16
D: TRBD1
V: TRBV24-1
size: NA
J: TRBJ2-3
DNA: TGTGCCACCAGTGACCGATCGACAGGGGGACCAGATACGCAGTATTTT
CDR3: CATSDRSTGGPDTQYF

length: 12
D: NA
V: TRBV19
size: NA
J: TRBJ2-7
DNA: TGTGCCAGTAGTATAGTCGGGGGCGAGCAGTACTTC
CDR3: CASSIVGGEQYF

length: 17
D: NA
V: TRBV7-9
size: NA
J: TRBJ1-4
DNA: TGTGCCAGCAGCCGCCCCAGGGAGGGGCCAACTAATGAAAAACTGTTTTTT
CDR3: CASSRPREGPTNEKLFF

length: 14
D: TRBD1
V: TRBV28
size: NA
J: TRBJ1-5
DNA: TGTGCCAGCAGTTCGGGACAGGGGAGTCAGCCCCAGCATTTT
CDR3: CASSSGQGSQPQHF